This T cell receptor beta chain was captured by sequencing in a study of T cell responses to AZD1222 COVID-19 vaccine. The CDR3 is 14 residues long. Germline loops: CDR1 SNHLY, CDR2 FYNNEI. V was pared by 9 bases and J by 0 bases, with 6 bases of the junction left unmatched. The data were produced by immunoSEQ multiplex PCR, yet TCRdb's version contains in-frame clones alone and is incomplete. The table has 90,000 to 120,000 clones, 85% to 90% seen once; the top ten hold roughly 17%. Findings of the study overall: The peak T cell response came first, and repertoires were sampled only after it. Most donors were white British, females outnumbered males, and clonal diversity was possibly underestimated. With two AZD1222 doses given, Spike-specific TCR breadth and depth both rose.

With regard to this clone: The antigen is not known.

This TCR was recovered from an adult in good health. This specimen consisted of peripheral blood, obtained on day 0 of AZD1222 vaccination. The rearrangement uses TRBV2 and TRBJ2-7, with 9 bases fitting TRBD2. The CDR3 DNA is TGTGCCAGGGCGACTAGCGGCACCTCCTACGAGCAGTACTTC. This encodes CARATSGTSYEQYF.